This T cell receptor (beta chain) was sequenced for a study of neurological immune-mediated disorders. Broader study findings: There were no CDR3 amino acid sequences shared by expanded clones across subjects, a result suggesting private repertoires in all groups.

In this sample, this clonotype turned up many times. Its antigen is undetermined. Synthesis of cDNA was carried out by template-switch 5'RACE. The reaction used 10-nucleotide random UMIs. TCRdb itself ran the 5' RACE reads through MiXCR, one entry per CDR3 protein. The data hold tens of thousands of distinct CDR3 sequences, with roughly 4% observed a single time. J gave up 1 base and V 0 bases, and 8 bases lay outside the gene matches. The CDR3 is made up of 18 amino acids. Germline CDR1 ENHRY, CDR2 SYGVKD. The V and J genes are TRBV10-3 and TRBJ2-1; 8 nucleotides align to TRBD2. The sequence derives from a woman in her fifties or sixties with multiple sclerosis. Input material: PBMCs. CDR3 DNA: TGTGCCATCAGTGAGTCGAAGTCCCCTAGCGGGTCCTACAATGAGCAGTTCTTC. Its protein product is CAISESKSPSGSYNEQFF.